This T cell receptor (beta chain) was sequenced for a study of technical replicates of blood from a handful of donors. This table comes from immunoSEQ multiplex PCR, and its TCRdb copy is limited to in-frame clones, with some not included. Here the sample spans under 95,000 clones, roughly 90% being singletons. V lost 3 bases and J lost 3, with 8 bases in between. This CDR3 has 13 amino acids. Looked up from germline, CDR1 is LNHDA and CDR2 is SQIVND (reference sequence). The origin of this receptor is a human donor in good health. The chain joins TRBV19 to TRBJ2-5; no clear D. Sequencing was done on a sample of T cells isolated from PBMCs. The CDR3 reads CASSIADEETQYF. The CDR3 coding sequence is TGTGCCAGTAGTATTGCGGATGAAGAGACCCAGTACTTC.